The clone carrying this TCR beta chain was picked up a small number of times. CDR1 and CDR2 (germline): SNHLY, FYNNEI. The CDR3 totals 11 residues. J lost 5 bases, V lost 6 bases, and 0 bases had no gene match. This sample is part of a study of human T cells and chemical hapten exposure. Time point described: patch test 3, about 24 weeks after DPC sensitization. Treatment reported: therapeutic diphenylcyclopropenone sensitization with weekly scalp DPC. TCRdb analysed the RACE reads with MiXCR anew, one entry per CDR3 protein. This table has under 200,000 distinct CDR3 sequences, around a quarter appearing once.

The V and J genes are TRBV2 and TRBJ2-5; 7 bases line up with TRBD1. The source material was whole blood, sampled in connection with sensitization to the hapten diphenylcyclopropenone (DPC). The clonotype comes from a woman between 18 and 29 years old with alopecia areata. Some clones in this sample may be carry-over from other donors' samples. CDR3 residues: CASSRGETQYF. CDR3 DNA sequence: TGTGCCAGCAGCAGGGGGGAGACCCAGTACTTC. The whole variable domain, remainder taken from reference TRBV2 and TRBJ2-5, is EPEVTQTPSHQVTQMGQEVILRCVPISNHLYFYWYRQILGQKVEFLVSFYNNEISEKSEIFDDQFSVERPDGSNFTLKIRSTKLEDSAMYFCASSRGETQYFGPGTRLLVL.